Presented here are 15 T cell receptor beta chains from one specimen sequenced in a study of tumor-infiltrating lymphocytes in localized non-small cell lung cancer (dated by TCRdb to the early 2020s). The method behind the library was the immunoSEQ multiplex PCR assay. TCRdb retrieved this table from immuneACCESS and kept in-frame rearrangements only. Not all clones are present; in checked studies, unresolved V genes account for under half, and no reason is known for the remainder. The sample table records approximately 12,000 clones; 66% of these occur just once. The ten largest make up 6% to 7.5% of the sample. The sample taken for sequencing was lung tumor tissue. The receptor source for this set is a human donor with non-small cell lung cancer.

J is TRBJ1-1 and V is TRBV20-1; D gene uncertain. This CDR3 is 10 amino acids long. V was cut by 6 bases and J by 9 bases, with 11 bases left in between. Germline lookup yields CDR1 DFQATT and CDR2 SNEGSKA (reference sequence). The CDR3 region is CSAIINKAFF. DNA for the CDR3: TGCAGTGCCATTATAAATAAAGCTTTCTTT.

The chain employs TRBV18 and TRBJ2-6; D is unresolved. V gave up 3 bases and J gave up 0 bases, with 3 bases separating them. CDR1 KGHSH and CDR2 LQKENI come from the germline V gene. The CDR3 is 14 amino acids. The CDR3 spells CASSPSSGANVLTF. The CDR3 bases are TGTGCCAGCTCACCCAGCTCTGGGGCCAACGTCCTGACTTTC.

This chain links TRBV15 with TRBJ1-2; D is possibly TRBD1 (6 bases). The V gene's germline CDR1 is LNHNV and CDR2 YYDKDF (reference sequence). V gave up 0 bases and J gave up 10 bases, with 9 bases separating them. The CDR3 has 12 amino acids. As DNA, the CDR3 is TGTGCCACCAGCAGAGATGGACAGTACTACACCTTC. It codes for CATSRDGQYYTF.

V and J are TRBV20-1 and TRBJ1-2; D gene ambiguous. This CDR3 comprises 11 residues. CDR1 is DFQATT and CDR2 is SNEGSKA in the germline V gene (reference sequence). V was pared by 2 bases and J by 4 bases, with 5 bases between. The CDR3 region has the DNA TGCAGTGCTAGAAGACCCTATGGCTACACCTTC. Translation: CSARRPYGYTF.

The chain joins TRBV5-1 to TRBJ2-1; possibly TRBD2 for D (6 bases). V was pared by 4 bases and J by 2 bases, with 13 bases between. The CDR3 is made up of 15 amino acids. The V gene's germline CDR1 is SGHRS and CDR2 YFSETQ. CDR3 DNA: TGCGCCAGCAGCCTCGGGAGAGGACCCTACAATGAGCAGTTCTTC. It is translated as CASSLGRGPYNEQFF.

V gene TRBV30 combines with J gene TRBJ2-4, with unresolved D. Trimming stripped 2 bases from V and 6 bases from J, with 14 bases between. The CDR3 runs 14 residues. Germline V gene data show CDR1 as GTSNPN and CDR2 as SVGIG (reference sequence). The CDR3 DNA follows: TGTGCCTGGAGTCCTTATTCAGTAGCAAACATTCAGTACTTC. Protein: CAWSPYSVANIQYF.

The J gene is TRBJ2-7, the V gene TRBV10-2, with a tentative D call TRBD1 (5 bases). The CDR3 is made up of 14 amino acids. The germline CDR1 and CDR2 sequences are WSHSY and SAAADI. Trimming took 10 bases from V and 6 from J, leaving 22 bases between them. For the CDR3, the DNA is TGCGCCACCGAGCCCAGGGTATCTACCCGCGAGCAGTACTTC. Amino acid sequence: CATEPRVSTREQYF.

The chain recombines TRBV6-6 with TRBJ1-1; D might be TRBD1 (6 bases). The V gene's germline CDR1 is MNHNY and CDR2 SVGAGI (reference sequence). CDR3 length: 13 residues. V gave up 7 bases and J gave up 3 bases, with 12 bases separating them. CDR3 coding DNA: TGTGCCAGCACCCCGAGGGGGGACACTGAAGCTTTCTTT. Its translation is CASTPRGDTEAFF.

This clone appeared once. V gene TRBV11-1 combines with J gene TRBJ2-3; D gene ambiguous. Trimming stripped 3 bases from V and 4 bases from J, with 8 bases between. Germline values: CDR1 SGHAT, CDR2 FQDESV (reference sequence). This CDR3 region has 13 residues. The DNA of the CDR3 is TGTGCCAGCAGCTTTGGGTTCGCAGATACGCAGTATTTT. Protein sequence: CASSFGFADTQYF.

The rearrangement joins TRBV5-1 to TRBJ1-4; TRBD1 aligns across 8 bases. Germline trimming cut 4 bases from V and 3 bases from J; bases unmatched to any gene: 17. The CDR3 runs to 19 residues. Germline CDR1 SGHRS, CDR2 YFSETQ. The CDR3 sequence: CASSRHFGQGVFSNEKLFF. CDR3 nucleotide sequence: TGCGCCAGCAGCCGTCATTTCGGACAGGGTGTTTTTTCTAATGAAAAACTGTTTTTT.

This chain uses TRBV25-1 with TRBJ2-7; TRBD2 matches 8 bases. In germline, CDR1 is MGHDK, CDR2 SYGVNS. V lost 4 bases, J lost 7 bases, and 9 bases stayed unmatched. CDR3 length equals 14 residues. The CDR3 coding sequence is TGTGCCAGCAGTGTGACTAGCGATAGGGCTGAGCAGTACTTC. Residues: CASSVTSDRAEQYF.

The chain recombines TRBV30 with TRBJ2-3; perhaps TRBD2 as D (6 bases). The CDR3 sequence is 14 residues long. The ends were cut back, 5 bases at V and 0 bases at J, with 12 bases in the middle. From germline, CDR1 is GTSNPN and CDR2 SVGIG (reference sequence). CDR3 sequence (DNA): TGTGCCTGGGGAGGGATTTCTAGCACAGATACGCAGTATTTT. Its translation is CAWGGISSTDTQYF.

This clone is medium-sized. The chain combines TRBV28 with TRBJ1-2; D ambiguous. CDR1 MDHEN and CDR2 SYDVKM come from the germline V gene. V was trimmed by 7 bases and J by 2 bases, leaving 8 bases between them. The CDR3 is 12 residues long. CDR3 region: CASTSGNYGYTF. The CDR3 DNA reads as TGTGCCAGCACCTCGGGGAACTATGGCTACACCTTC.

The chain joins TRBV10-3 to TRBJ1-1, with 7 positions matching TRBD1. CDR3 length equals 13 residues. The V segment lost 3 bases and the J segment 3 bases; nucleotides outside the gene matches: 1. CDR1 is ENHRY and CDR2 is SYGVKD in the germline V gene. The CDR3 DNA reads TGTGCCATCAGTGACAGGGGGGACACTGAAGCTTTCTTT. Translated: CAISDRGDTEAFF.

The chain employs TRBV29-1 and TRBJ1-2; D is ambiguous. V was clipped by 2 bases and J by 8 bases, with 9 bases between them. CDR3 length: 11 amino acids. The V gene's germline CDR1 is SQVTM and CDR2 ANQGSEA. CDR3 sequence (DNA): TGCAGCGTTGAAAAGGGTTTGGGCTACACCTTC. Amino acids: CSVEKGLGYTF.